A single sample gave rise to the 18 T cell receptor beta chains below, sequenced in a study of control samples from healthy donors and cancer patients. Clones were read by immunoSEQ multiplex PCR, and TCRdb kept only the in-frame ones, dropping some. In the table there are approximately 170,000 clones, about 94% of which are singletons. Input material: blood. These receptors all stem from a woman aged 55-69 years in good health.

The table lists this clone with a few counts. J is TRBJ1-6 and V is TRBV10-3; 8 nucleotides align to TRBD1. V gave up 4 bases and J gave up 6 bases; unmatched junction bases: 8. CDR1 is ENHRY and CDR2 is SYGVKD in the germline V gene. The CDR3 spans 16 residues. CDR3 residues: CAISGGQGVGNSPLHF. Written as DNA, the CDR3 is TGTGCCATCAGTGGAGGACAGGGAGTAGGTAATTCACCCCTCCACTTT.

The chain combines TRBV4-3 with TRBJ1-3; 7 bases are a match to TRBD1. Germline CDR1 reads LGHNA; CDR2 reads YSLEER. V lost 1 base, J lost 6 bases, and 6 bases stayed unmatched. The CDR3 is 15 amino acids. The CDR3 sequence: CASSQGDRVENTIYF. The CDR3 DNA sequence: TGCGCCAGCAGCCAAGGTGACAGGGTGGAAAACACCATATATTTT.

V gene TRBV7-3 combines with J gene TRBJ1-1; a possible D gene is TRBD1 (5 bases). This CDR3 spans 12 amino acids. The germline V and J ends were trimmed by 5 bases and 12 bases, with 16 bases remaining between them. Per the germline V gene, CDR1 is SGHTA and CDR2 is FQGTGA. The CDR3 nucleotides are TGTGCCAGCAGCCAACTAGGGACGCAAACTTTCTTT. This sequence encodes CASSQLGTQTFF.

The J gene is TRBJ1-1, the V gene TRBV14; the D is unclear. The CDR3 is 13 residues long. CDR1 and CDR2 (germline): SGHDN, FVKESK. Trimming removed 2 bases at V and 3 bases at J, with 7 bases between. CDR3 coding DNA: TGTGCCAGCAGCCAAATTTGGGACACTGAAGCTTTCTTT. This codes for CASSQIWDTEAFF.

This chain joins TRBV5-1 and TRBJ2-1; perhaps TRBD2 as D (6 bases). Trimming left V 4 bases short and J 7 bases short, with 12 bases between. Per germline, CDR1 SGHRS and CDR2 YFSETQ. The CDR3 has 13 amino acids. The CDR3 DNA is TGCGCCAGCAGCCCCTCCGCGGGAAATGAGCAGTTCTTC. Translation: CASSPSAGNEQFF.

This clone was detected once. This rearrangement joins TRBV16 to TRBJ1-3; weak D call: TRBD1 (5 bases). The CDR3 is 20 amino acids. The ends were cut back, 1 base at V and 1 base at J, with 23 bases in the middle. The germline CDR1 and CDR2 sequences are KGHSY and FQNENV. CDR3 coding DNA: TGTGCCAGCAGCCAATTATCGCTTATGACAGACCTTCTATCTGGAAACACCATATATTTT. This sequence encodes CASSQLSLMTDLLSGNTIYF.

This clone was counted a single time. V usage is TRBV13 and J usage is TRBJ1-4; D may be TRBD1 (6 bases). Trimming took 3 bases from V and 6 from J, leaving 14 bases between them. The germline CDR1 and CDR2 sequences are PRHDT and FYEKMQ (reference sequence). There are 15 residues in the CDR3. CDR3 residues: CASSFRGRGDEKLFF. As DNA, the CDR3 is TGTGCCAGCAGCTTCCGGGGGCGAGGTGATGAAAAACTGTTTTTT.

The CDR3 sequence: CSVETNFGGAFYGYTF. The CDR3 nucleotides read TGCAGCGTTGAAACTAACTTCGGGGGGGCTTTTTATGGCTACACCTTC. The chain links TRBV29-1 to TRBJ1-2; weak D call: TRBD1 (6 bases). CDR3 length equals 16 residues. The V and J ends lost 2 bases and 5 bases respectively, with 21 bases between them. From germline, CDR1 is SQVTM and CDR2 ANQGSEA.

The CDR3 loop reads CASSVSTGVYNSPLHF. DNA of the CDR3: TGTGCCAGCAGCGTTTCGACAGGGGTCTATAATTCACCCCTCCACTTT. V usage is TRBV9 and J usage is TRBJ1-6, with 8 bases identical to TRBD1. With 2 bases clipped from V and 3 bases from J, the junction kept 4 bases outside the gene matches. CDR3 length: 16 amino acids. Germline V CDR1 and CDR2: SGDLS, YYNGEE.

The CDR3 spells CATERGDEDTQYF. DNA for the CDR3: TGTGCCACCGAAAGGGGGGATGAAGATACGCAGTATTTT. The J gene is TRBJ2-3, the V gene TRBV6-5, with D possibly being TRBD1 or TRBD2 (6 bases each). V gave up 10 bases and J gave up 5 bases, with 16 bases separating them. The length of the CDR3 is 13 residues. Germline loops: CDR1 MNHEY, CDR2 SVGAGI.

Here the CDR3 DNA reads TGTGCCAGCAGTTTAATAGGTTCTGGCTACACCTTC. Encoded protein: CASSLIGSGYTF. V is TRBV28 and J is TRBJ1-2; no firm D call. V was trimmed by 2 bases and J by 7 bases, leaving 8 bases between them. This CDR3 contains 12 residues. Per germline, CDR1 MDHEN and CDR2 SYDVKM.

The chain is built from TRBV6-5 and TRBJ1-1, with a possible D match to TRBD1 (6 bases). The CDR3 extends over 14 amino acids. V was cut by 8 bases and J by 2 bases, with 15 bases left in between. CDR1 is MNHEY, CDR2 SVGAGI, per germline. CDR3: CASLQGSANTEAFF. The CDR3 DNA follows: TGTGCCAGCCTACAGGGATCGGCAAACACTGAAGCTTTCTTT.

The chain joins TRBV18 to TRBJ2-5; 12 nucleotides match TRBD2. The J segment lost 3 bases and the V segment lost 5 bases, leaving 4 bases of the junction unmatched. CDR3 size: 15 residues. The germline V gene encodes CDR1 KGHSH and CDR2 LQKENI. CDR3 nucleotides: TGTGCCAGCTCAACTCGACTAGCGGGGGAAGAGACCCAGTACTTC. Translated, it gives CASSTRLAGEETQYF.

V gene TRBV19 combines with J gene TRBJ1-2; 7 bases match TRBD1. V was pared by 5 bases and J by 0 bases, with 6 bases of the junction left unmatched. Germline V gives CDR1 LNHDA, CDR2 SQIVND (reference sequence). There are 15 residues in the CDR3. CDR3 sequence: CASSSDREANYGYTF. The CDR3 nucleotides are TGTGCCAGTAGTTCAGACAGGGAGGCTAACTATGGCTACACCTTC. Combining the CDR3 with reference TRBV19 and TRBJ1-2 gives the whole variable domain DGGITQSPKYLFRKEGQNVTLSCEQNLNHDAMYWYRQDPGQGLRLIYYSQIVNDFQKGDIAEGYSVSREKKESFPLTVTSAQKNPTAFYLCASSSDREANYGYTFGSGTRLTVV.

The gene calls are TRBV3-1 (or the pseudogene TRBV3-2) and TRBJ1-3; a weak D match, TRBD1 (6 bases). CDR1 and CDR2 (germline): LGHDT, YNNKEL (reference sequence). Trimming stripped 3 bases from V and 2 bases from J, with 11 bases between. The CDR3 runs to 15 residues. The CDR3 DNA sequence: TGTGCCAGCAGCCAGAGGGGGGCAACTGGAAACACCATATATTTT. It is translated as CASSQRGATGNTIYF.

Only one count was recorded for this clone. The J gene is TRBJ1-1, the V gene TRBV5-5; the D is unclear. The CDR3 spans 13 residues. V lost 0 bases and J lost 8, with 11 bases in between. Germline V CDR1 and CDR2: SGHKS, YYEKEE (reference sequence). CDR3 coding DNA: TGTGCCAGCAGCTTGGTCGTGGGGTCGGAAGCTTTCTTT. It is translated as CASSLVVGSEAFF.

The chain joins TRBV5-6 to TRBJ1-4; D unclear. Germline V gives CDR1 SGHDT, CDR2 YYEEEE. The V end was cut by 0 bases, the J end by 13 bases, with 10 bases between. This CDR3 comprises 12 residues. This CDR3 is CASSLESDILFF. The CDR3 DNA sequence: TGTGCCAGCAGCTTGGAAAGCGATATACTGTTTTTT. The complete variable domain, with remaining parts taken from reference TRBV5-6 and TRBJ1-4, reads DAGVTQSPTHLIKTRGQQVTLRCSPKSGHDTVSWYQQALGQGPQFIFQYYEEEERQRGNFPDRFSGHQFPNYSSELNVNALLLGDSALYLCASSLESDILFFGSGTQLSVL.

The chain couples TRBV5-6 to TRBJ1-2, with 7 bases identical to TRBD1. This CDR3 comprises 15 residues. V was pared by 3 bases and J by 4 bases, with 9 bases of the junction left unmatched. Germline V lookup: CDR1 SGHDT, CDR2 YYEEEE. DNA of the CDR3: TGTGCCAGCAGCTCCGAAACAGGGGTGGTCTATGGCTACACCTTC. It yields the protein CASSSETGVVYGYTF.